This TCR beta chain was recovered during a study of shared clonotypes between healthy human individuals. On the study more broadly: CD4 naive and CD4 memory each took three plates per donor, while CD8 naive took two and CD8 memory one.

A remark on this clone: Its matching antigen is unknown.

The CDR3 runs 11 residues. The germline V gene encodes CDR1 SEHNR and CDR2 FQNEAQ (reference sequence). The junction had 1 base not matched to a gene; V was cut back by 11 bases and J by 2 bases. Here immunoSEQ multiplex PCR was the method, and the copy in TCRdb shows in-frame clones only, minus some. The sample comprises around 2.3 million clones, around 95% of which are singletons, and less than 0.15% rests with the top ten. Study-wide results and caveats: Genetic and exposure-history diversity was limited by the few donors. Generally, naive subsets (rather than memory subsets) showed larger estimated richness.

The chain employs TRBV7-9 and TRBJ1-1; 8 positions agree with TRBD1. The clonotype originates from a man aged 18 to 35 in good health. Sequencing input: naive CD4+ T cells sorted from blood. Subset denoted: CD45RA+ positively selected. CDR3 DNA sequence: TGTGCCGGACAGGGTAACACTGAAGCTTTCTTT. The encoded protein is CAGQGNTEAFF.